The 16 T cell receptor beta chains below all came from one sample that was sequenced in a study of cytomegalovirus exposure and HLA in healthy donors. It was with 60 Vbeta and 13 Jbeta primers that the PCR ran. Data came from immunoSEQ multiplex PCR; TCRdb stores just in-frame clones and leaves some out. The sample carries a few hundred thousand clones, about 80% recorded once. The sample consisted of PBMCs. The receptors originated from a girl aged 2 to 10 in good health and CMV-seronegative.

Only a few counts were recorded for this clone. V is TRBV5-1 and J is TRBJ2-2; 10 bases are shared with TRBD2. The V gene end was trimmed by 4 bases and the J gene end by 8 bases; junction bases not matched to a gene: 11. Germline V CDR1 and CDR2: SGHRS, YFSETQ. The CDR3 loop spans 16 amino acids. The CDR3 protein is CASSLGSGRAEGELFF. DNA of the CDR3: TGCGCCAGCAGCCTCGGCAGCGGGAGGGCCGAGGGGGAGCTGTTTTTT.

This chain uses TRBV9 with TRBJ2-5; D might be TRBD1 (6 bases). V gave up 1 base and J gave up 5 bases, with 12 bases separating them. This CDR3 is 14 amino acids long. From germline, CDR1 is SGDLS and CDR2 YYNGEE. CDR3 sequence: CASSVRTVGETQYF. The DNA for the CDR3 is TGTGCCAGCAGCGTAAGGACAGTAGGGGAGACCCAGTACTTC.

This rearrangement joins TRBV9 to TRBJ2-3; 13 bases agree with TRBD2. The length of the CDR3 is 17 residues. Germline CDR1 reads SGDLS; CDR2 reads YYNGEE. The V segment lost 4 bases and the J segment 2 bases; nucleotides outside the gene matches: 7. The CDR3 is CASSRGLAGLNTDTQYF. CDR3 sequence (DNA): TGTGCCAGCAGCCGGGGACTAGCGGGGTTAAACACAGATACGCAGTATTTT.

V and J are TRBV27 and TRBJ2-5; TRBD2 matches 9 bases. The CDR3 is 16 residues long. The germline gives CDR1 MNHEY, CDR2 SMNVEV (reference sequence). The junction had 7 bases not matched to a gene; V was cut back by 0 bases and J by 5 bases. Here the CDR3 reads CASSLSPASGAETQYF. For the CDR3, the DNA is TGTGCCAGCAGTTTATCCCCCGCTAGCGGGGCCGAGACCCAGTACTTC.

The CDR3 loop is CASSLQGARETQYF. The DNA of the CDR3 is TGTGCCAGCAGCCTACAGGGGGCCCGGGAGACCCAGTACTTC. The rearrangement uses TRBV5-4 and TRBJ2-5; 9 bases fit TRBD1. Germline CDR1 SGHNT, CDR2 YYREEE (reference sequence). J lost 5 bases, V lost 4 bases, and 6 bases had no gene match. The CDR3 has 14 residues.

The V gene is TRBV27, the J gene TRBJ2-1, with a possible D match to TRBD2 (7 bases). The CDR3 is made up of 12 amino acids. V was pared by 6 bases and J by 8 bases, with 11 bases between. CDR1 MNHEY and CDR2 SMNVEV come from the germline V gene (reference sequence). The CDR3 here is CASSWGGYEQFF. The DNA for the CDR3 is TGTGCCAGCAGCTGGGGGGGCTATGAGCAGTTCTTC.

The genes are TRBV29-1 and TRBJ1-2; a weak D match, TRBD1 (6 bases). Germline V gene data show CDR1 as SQVTM and CDR2 as ANQGSEA. Deletions cut 5 bases from V and 0 bases from J, with 13 bases between. The length of the CDR3 is 14 residues. This chain's CDR3 is CSVLDWTANYGYTF. In nucleotides, the CDR3 is TGCAGCGTTCTAGACTGGACAGCTAACTATGGCTACACCTTC.

The chain recombines TRBV7-6 with TRBJ1-1; D possibly corresponds to TRBD1 (5 bases). Germline V gene data show CDR1 as SGHVS and CDR2 as FNYEAQ. The CDR3 loop spans 14 amino acids. V shed 5 bases and J shed 5 bases, with 15 bases lying between them. The CDR3 region has the DNA TGTGCCAGCAGCGCGGGGGTAGGGAGAACTGAAGCTTTCTTT. Translating it yields CASSAGVGRTEAFF.

This rearrangement joins TRBV9 to TRBJ1-2, with TRBD1 identical over 9 bases. Germline trimming cut 4 bases from V and 8 bases from J; bases unmatched to any gene: 9. CDR1 is SGDLS and CDR2 is YYNGEE in the germline V gene. There are 14 residues in the CDR3. The DNA for the CDR3 is TGTGCCAGCAGCTCCGCCGGGACAGGGTCAGGCTACACCTTC. This codes for CASSSAGTGSGYTF. Supplemented by reference TRBV9 and TRBJ1-2, the full variable domain reads DSGVTQTPKHLITATGQRVTLRCSPRSGDLSVYWYQQSLDQGLQFLIQYYNGEERAKGNILERFSAQQFPDLHSELNLSSLELGDSALYFCASSSAGTGSGYTFGSGTRLTVV.

This chain connects TRBV30 to TRBJ2-7; possibly TRBD2 for D (6 bases). The CDR3 consists of 13 residues. The V and J ends lost 4 bases and 3 bases respectively, with 13 bases between them. Germline CDR1 GTSNPN, CDR2 SVGIG (reference sequence). CDR3 region: CAWMGASDYEQYF. The CDR3 DNA reads as TGTGCCTGGATGGGCGCTAGCGACTACGAGCAGTACTTC.

The J gene is TRBJ2-7, the V gene TRBV6-5, with TRBD2 identical over 7 bases. V gave up 4 bases and J gave up 4 bases; unmatched junction bases: 4. Germline V gene data show CDR1 as MNHEY and CDR2 as SVGAGI. The CDR3 extends over 13 amino acids. The CDR3 nucleotides are TGTGCCAGCAGTTTGGGGGGGGGATACGAGCAGTACTTC. It encodes CASSLGGGYEQYF.

The chain carries TRBV4-1 and TRBJ1-2; 7 bases agree with TRBD1. CDR1 MGHRA and CDR2 YSYEKL come from the germline V gene. J lost 5 bases, V lost 2 bases, and 11 bases had no gene match. The CDR3 is 16 residues long. CDR3 coding DNA: TGCGCCAGCAGCCAAACCCGGGACAGCGCGGCGTATGGCTACACCTTC. This gives the protein CASSQTRDSAAYGYTF.

The chain carries TRBV19 and TRBJ1-5, with D unclear. Germline V lookup: CDR1 LNHDA, CDR2 SQIVND (reference sequence). Trimming stripped 9 bases from V and 0 bases from J, with 15 bases between. This CDR3 has 15 amino acids. CDR3 in amino acids: CASRPDISSNQPQHF. For the CDR3, the DNA is TGTGCCAGCCGACCCGACATATCTAGCAATCAGCCCCAGCATTTT.

The J gene is TRBJ2-7, the V gene TRBV5-6; a possible D gene is TRBD1 (5 bases). Germline V CDR1 and CDR2: SGHDT, YYEEEE. The V end lost 2 bases, the J end lost 5 bases, and 14 bases lay between the germline ends. The CDR3 is made up of 14 amino acids. The CDR3 region has the DNA TGTGCCAGCAGCTTTTCGCCAGGGTGGGACGAGCAGTACTTC. It translates to CASSFSPGWDEQYF.

The rearrangement uses TRBV5-1 and TRBJ2-1; 12 nucleotides align to TRBD2. The CDR3 is 14 residues long. Germline CDR1 SGHRS, CDR2 YFSETQ. CDR3 protein: CGTRLAGDYNEQFF. The DNA of the CDR3 is TGCGGAACCCGACTAGCGGGGGACTACAATGAGCAGTTCTTC.

This chain uses TRBV11-2 with TRBJ2-1; 7 bases line up with TRBD1. V trimming: 0 bases; J trimming: 2 bases; junction bases outside the gene matches: 1. Germline V gene lookup returns CDR1 SGHAT and CDR2 FQNNGV. The CDR3 runs to 15 residues. In DNA, the CDR3 is TGTGCCAGCAGCTTAGACCAGGGGGCCTACAATGAGCAGTTCTTC. Protein sequence: CASSLDQGAYNEQFF. Supplemented by reference TRBV11-2 and TRBJ2-1, the full variable domain reads EAGVAQSPRYKIIEKRQSVAFWCNPISGHATLYWYQQILGQGPKLLIQFQNNGVVDDSQLPKDRFSAERLKGVDSTLKIQPAKLEDSAVYLCASSLDQGAYNEQFFGPGTRLTVL.